A single sample gave rise to the 13 T cell receptor beta chains below, sequenced in a study of T cell responses to AZD1222 COVID-19 vaccine. The method was immunoSEQ multiplex PCR; TCRdb's version includes in-frame clones alone and lacks a portion of them. The table lists some 150,000 clones, more than 80% of them singletons, with 3.5% to 5% in the top ten. Sequenced here: peripheral blood, sampled on day 0 of AZD1222 vaccination. These receptors all stem from an adult in good health.

The rearrangement links TRBV7-7 to TRBJ2-2; D unresolved. The V end lost 4 bases, the J end lost 5 bases, and 11 bases lay between the germline ends. CDR3 length: 14 amino acids. Germline CDR1 SSHAT, CDR2 FNYEAQ (reference sequence). CDR3 amino acids: CASSSQDSTGELFF. The CDR3 bases are TGTGCCAGCAGCTCCCAGGATTCTACCGGGGAGCTGTTTTTT. The full variable domain, completed using reference TRBV7-7 and TRBJ2-2, is GAGVSQSPRYKVTKRGQDVTLRCDPISSHATLYWYQQALGQGPEFLTYFNYEAQPDKSGLPSDRFSAERPEGSISTLTIQRTEQRDSAMYRCASSSQDSTGELFFGEGSRLTVL.

The rearrangement joins TRBV5-1 to TRBJ1-1, with a weak D call TRBD1 (5 bases). Germline V gives CDR1 SGHRS, CDR2 YFSETQ. The CDR3 runs to 14 residues. The germline V and J ends were trimmed by 2 bases and 0 bases, with 8 bases remaining between them. CDR3 nucleotide sequence: TGCGCCAGCAGCTTTACCAGGGTGAACACTGAAGCTTTCTTT. This sequence encodes CASSFTRVNTEAFF.

The V and J genes are TRBV7-9 and TRBJ1-2; D call uncertain. The CDR3 spans 15 residues. Per the germline V gene, CDR1 is SEHNR and CDR2 is FQNEAQ (reference sequence). V was clipped by 2 bases and J by 1 base, with 11 bases between them. This CDR3 reads CASSLRSSYNYGYTF. CDR3 coding DNA: TGTGCCAGCAGCTTAAGGTCCTCATATAACTATGGCTACACCTTC.

V and J are TRBV6-5 and TRBJ1-1, with unresolved D. The CDR3 runs 15 residues. Germline V gene sequence: CDR1 MNHEY, CDR2 SVGAGI. The V end was cut by 7 bases, the J end by 4 bases, with 19 bases between. The chain's CDR3 is CASKWTAARGTEAFF. CDR3 sequence (DNA): TGTGCCAGCAAATGGACGGCAGCTCGGGGCACTGAAGCTTTCTTT.

This clone was recorded only once. The DNA of the CDR3 is TGTGCCAGCAGTCTTAGACAGGGGCAACTGTCCTACAATGAGCAGTTCTTC. Amino acid sequence: CASSLRQGQLSYNEQFF. V and J are TRBV6-6 and TRBJ2-1, with TRBD1 matching 8 bases. Germline V gene sequence: CDR1 MNHNY, CDR2 SVGAGI (reference sequence). CDR3 size: 17 residues. V was pared by 5 bases and J by 1 base, with 10 bases of the junction left unmatched.

The chain joins TRBV18 to TRBJ2-2; D unresolved. CDR1 and CDR2 from the germline V gene are KGHSH and LQKENI. V gave up 1 base and J gave up 7 bases, with 1 base separating them. The CDR3 sequence is 11 residues long. The CDR3 bases are TGTGCCAGCTCACCACGCGGGGAGCTGTTTTTT. It yields the protein CASSPRGELFF.

The chain employs TRBV7-9 and TRBJ1-1; D may be TRBD1 (5 bases). The ends were cut back, 5 bases at V and 5 bases at J, with 18 bases in the middle. This CDR3 comprises 15 residues. Germline lookup yields CDR1 SEHNR and CDR2 FQNEAQ (reference sequence). This chain's CDR3 is CASSLGGGARTEAFF. The CDR3 DNA is TGTGCCAGCAGCCTCGGTGGAGGGGCGCGGACTGAAGCTTTCTTT.

This clone was observed once. Other DNA sequences of this sample code for an identical CDR3. The V call is TRBV7-2, the J call TRBJ2-7, with 9 bases matching TRBD1. The CDR3 loop spans 14 amino acids. Germline values: CDR1 SGHTA, CDR2 FQGNSA. V shed 5 bases and J 2 bases; nucleotides not matched to a gene: 4. CDR3 loop: CASSLGTGTYEQYF. In DNA form, the CDR3 reads TGTGCCAGCAGCCTCGGGACAGGGACCTACGAGCAGTACTTC.

The chain recombines TRBV6-5 with TRBJ2-7; D is unclear. The CDR3 length is 11 residues. Germline CDR1 reads MNHEY; CDR2 reads SVGAGI. V was pared by 4 bases and J by 3 bases, with 4 bases between. The CDR3, as DNA: TGTGCCAGCAGTTCACTCTACGAGCAGTACTTC. The encoded protein is CASSSLYEQYF.

This clone was observed a single time. DNA of the CDR3: TGTGCCAGCAGTTACCCTATGACTAGGGACTACAATGAGCAGTTCTTC. Protein sequence: CASSYPMTRDYNEQFF. The J gene is TRBJ2-1, the V gene TRBV6-6; D may be TRBD2 (6 bases). This CDR3 comprises 16 residues. The V gene's germline CDR1 is MNHNY and CDR2 SVGAGI (reference sequence). Trimming removed 2 bases at V and 3 bases at J, with 14 bases between.

This clone has only one observation. This sequence joins TRBV4-2 and TRBJ2-7, with TRBD2 matching over 13 bases. V gave up 6 bases and J gave up 2 bases; unmatched junction bases: 16. The germline CDR1 and CDR2 sequences are LGHNA and YNFKEQ. This CDR3 is built from 19 residues. Here the CDR3 DNA reads TGTGCCAGCAGTGCAGGACTAGCGGGGGCCCGCCGGGTCACCTACGAGCAGTACTTC. This codes for CASSAGLAGARRVTYEQYF.

The chain has TRBV30 and TRBJ1-4, with 9 bases matching TRBD1. V lost 1 base, J lost 7 bases, and 4 bases stayed unmatched. Germline loops: CDR1 GTSNPN, CDR2 SVGIG (reference sequence). This CDR3 is 14 amino acids long. The CDR3 sequence is CAWSEGTGSEKLFF. The DNA of the CDR3 is TGTGCCTGGAGTGAAGGGACAGGGAGTGAAAAACTGTTTTTT.

This chain links TRBV10-2 with TRBJ1-6; maybe TRBD1 (5 bases). CDR1 and CDR2 (germline): WSHSY, SAAADI. Trimming pared 6 bases from V and 5 bases from J, leaving 14 bases between. This CDR3 has 15 amino acids. The CDR3 DNA reads TGCGCCAGCAGCGGGGCGATGGGGGATAATTCACCCCTCCACTTT. As protein: CASSGAMGDNSPLHF.